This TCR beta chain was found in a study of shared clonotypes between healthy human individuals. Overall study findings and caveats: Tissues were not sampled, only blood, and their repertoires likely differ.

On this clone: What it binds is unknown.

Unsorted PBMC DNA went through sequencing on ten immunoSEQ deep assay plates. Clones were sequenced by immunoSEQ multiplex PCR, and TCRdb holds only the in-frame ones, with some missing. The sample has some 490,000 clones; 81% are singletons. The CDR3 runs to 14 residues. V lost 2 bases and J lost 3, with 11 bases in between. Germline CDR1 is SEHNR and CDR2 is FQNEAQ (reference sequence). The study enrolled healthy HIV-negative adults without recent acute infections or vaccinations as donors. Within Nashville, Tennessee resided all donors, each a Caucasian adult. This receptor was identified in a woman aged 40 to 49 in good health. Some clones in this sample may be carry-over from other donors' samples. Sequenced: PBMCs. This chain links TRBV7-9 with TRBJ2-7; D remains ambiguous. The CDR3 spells CASSLTSSHYEQYF. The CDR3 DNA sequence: TGTGCCAGCAGCTTAACGTCCAGTCACTACGAGCAGTACTTC.